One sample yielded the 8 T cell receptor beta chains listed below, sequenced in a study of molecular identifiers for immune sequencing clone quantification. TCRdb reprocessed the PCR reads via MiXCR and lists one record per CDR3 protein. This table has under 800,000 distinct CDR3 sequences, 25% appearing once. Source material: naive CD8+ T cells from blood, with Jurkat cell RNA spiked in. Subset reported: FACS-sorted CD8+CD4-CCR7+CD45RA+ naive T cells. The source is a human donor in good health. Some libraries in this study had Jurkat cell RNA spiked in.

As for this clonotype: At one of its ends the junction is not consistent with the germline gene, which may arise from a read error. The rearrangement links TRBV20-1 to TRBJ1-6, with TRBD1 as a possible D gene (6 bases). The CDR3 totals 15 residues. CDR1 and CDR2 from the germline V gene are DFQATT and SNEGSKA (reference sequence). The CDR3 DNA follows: TGCAGTGCTAGGGAGCCCGGGGGCTTTAATTCCCCCCTCCCCTTT. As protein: CSAREPGGFNSPLPF.

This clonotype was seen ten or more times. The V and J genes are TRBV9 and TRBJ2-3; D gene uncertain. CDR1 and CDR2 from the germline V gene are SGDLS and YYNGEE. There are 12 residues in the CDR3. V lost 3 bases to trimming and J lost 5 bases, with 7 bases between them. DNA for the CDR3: TGTGCCAGCAGCGGAACCAAAGATACGCAGTATTTT. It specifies CASSGTKDTQYF.

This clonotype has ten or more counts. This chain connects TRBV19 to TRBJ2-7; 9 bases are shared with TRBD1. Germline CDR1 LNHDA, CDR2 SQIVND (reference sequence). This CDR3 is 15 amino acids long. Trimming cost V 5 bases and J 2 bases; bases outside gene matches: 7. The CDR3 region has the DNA TGTGCCAGTAGTCCTGGGACAGGGTATGCCTACGAGCAGTACTTC. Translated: CASSPGTGYAYEQYF.

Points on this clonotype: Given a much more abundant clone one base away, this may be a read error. The DNA for the CDR3 is TGTGCCAGCAACCCAGACAGGCCCTACAATGAGCAGTTCTTC. Translation: CASNPDRPYNEQFF. The chain links TRBV28 to TRBJ2-1; D is perhaps TRBD1 (6 bases). V lost 7 bases to trimming and J lost 2 bases, with 12 bases between them. The CDR3 consists of 14 residues. CDR1 is MDHEN and CDR2 is SYDVKM in the germline V gene.

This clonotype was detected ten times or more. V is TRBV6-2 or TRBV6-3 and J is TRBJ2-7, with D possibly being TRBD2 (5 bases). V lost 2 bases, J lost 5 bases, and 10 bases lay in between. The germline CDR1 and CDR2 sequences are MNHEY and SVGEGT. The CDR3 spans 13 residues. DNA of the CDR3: TGTGCCAGCAGTTACAATCGAGGGAACGAGCAGTACTTC. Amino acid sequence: CASSYNRGNEQYF.

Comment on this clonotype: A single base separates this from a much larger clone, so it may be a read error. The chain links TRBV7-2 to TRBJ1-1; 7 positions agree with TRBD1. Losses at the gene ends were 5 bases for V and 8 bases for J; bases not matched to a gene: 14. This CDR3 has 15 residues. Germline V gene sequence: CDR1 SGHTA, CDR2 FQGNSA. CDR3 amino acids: CASSVKQGNSREAFF. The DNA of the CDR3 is TGTGCCAGCAGCGTAAAACAGGGGAATTCGAGAGAAGCTTTCTTT.

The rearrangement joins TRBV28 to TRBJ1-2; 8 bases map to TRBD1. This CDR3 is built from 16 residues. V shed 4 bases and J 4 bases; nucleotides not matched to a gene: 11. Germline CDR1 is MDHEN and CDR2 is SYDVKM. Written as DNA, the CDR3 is TGTGCCAGCAGTTCCTACGGTCAGGGGGCGTCCTATGGCTACACCTTC. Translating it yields CASSSYGQGASYGYTF.

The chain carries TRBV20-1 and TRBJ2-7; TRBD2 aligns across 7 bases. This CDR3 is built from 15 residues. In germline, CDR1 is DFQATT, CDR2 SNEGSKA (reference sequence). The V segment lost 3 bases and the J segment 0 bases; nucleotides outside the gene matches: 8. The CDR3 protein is CSASGRRGISYEQYF. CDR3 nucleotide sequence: TGCAGTGCTAGTGGTAGGCGGGGGATCTCCTACGAGCAGTACTTC.